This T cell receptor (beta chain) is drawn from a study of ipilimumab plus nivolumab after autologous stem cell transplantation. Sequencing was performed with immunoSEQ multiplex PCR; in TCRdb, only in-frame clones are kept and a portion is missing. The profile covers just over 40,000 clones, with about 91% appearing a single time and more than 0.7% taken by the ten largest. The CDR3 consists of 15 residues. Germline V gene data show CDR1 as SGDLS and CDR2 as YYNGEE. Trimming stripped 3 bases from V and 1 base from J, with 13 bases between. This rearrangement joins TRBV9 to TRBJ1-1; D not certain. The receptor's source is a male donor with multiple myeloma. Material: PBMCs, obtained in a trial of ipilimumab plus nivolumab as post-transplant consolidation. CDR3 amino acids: CASSAGPSPNTEAFF. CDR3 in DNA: TGTGCCAGCAGCGCTGGGCCCAGCCCGAACACTGAAGCTTTCTTT.